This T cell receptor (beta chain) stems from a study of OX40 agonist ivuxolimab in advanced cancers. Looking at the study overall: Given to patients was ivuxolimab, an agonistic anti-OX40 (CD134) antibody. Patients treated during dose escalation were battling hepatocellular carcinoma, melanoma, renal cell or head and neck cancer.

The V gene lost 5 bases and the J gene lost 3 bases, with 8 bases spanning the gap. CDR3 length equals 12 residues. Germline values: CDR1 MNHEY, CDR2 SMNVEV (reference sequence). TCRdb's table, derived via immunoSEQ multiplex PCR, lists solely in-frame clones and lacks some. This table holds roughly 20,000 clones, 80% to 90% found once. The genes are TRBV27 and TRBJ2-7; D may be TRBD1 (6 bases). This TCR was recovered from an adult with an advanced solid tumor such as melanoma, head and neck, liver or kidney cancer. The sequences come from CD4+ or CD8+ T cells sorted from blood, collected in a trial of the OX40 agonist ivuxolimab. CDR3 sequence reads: CASSTQGYEQYF. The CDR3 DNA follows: TGTGCCAGCAGTACACAGGGCTACGAGCAGTACTTC.